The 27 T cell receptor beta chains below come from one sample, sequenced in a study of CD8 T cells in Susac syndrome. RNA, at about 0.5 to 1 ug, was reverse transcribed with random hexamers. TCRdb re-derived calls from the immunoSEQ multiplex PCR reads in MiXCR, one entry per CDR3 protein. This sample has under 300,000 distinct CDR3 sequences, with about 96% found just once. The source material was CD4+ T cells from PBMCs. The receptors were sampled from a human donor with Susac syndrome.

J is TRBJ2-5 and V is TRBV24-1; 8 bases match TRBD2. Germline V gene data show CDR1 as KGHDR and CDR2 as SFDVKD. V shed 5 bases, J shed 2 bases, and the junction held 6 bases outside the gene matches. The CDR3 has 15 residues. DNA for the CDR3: TGTGCCACCAGTGCCAGAGGCGGGGGGCAAGAGACCCAGTACTTC. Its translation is CATSARGGGQETQYF.

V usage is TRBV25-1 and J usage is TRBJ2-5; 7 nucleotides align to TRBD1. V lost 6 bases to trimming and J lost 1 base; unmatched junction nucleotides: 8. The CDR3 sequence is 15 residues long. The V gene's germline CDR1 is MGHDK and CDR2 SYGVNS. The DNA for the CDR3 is TGTGCCAGCAGCGCTGGACAGGTCAGCCAAGAGACCCAGTACTTC. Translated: CASSAGQVSQETQYF.

CDR3 residues: CSHGTGGDGGTQYF. The CDR3 nucleotides read TGCAGCCACGGGACAGGGGGCGATGGAGGAACCCAGTACTTC. J is TRBJ2-5 and V is TRBV29-1; 12 bases align to TRBD1. The CDR3 has 14 residues. Trimming took 8 bases from V and 8 from J; bases not matched to a gene: 12. Germline V gene sequence: CDR1 SQVTM, CDR2 ANQGSEA.

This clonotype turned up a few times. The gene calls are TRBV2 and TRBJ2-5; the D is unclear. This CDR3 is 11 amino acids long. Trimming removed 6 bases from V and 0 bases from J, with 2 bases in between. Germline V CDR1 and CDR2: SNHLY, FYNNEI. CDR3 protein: CASRNQETQYF. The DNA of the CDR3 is TGTGCCAGCAGAAACCAAGAGACCCAGTACTTC.

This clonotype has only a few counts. CDR3 bases: TGTGCCAGCAGCGTAACGGGTGACTATGGCTACACCTTC. As protein: CASSVTGDYGYTF. The chain has TRBV9 and TRBJ1-2; D is ambiguous. This CDR3 is built from 13 residues. Trimming pared 1 base from V and 3 bases from J, leaving 7 bases between. Germline V gene lookup returns CDR1 SGDLS and CDR2 YYNGEE.

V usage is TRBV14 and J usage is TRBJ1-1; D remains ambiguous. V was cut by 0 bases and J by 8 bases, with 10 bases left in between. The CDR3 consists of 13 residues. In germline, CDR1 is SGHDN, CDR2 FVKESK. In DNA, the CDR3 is TGTGCCAGCAGCCAAGATTACATGATCGAAGCTTTCTTT. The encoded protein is CASSQDYMIEAFF.

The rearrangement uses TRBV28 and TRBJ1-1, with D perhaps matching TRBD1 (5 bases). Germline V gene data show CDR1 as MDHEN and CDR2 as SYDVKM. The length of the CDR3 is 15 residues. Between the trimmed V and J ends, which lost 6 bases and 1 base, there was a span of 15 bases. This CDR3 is CASSTGPRTNTEAFF. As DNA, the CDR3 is TGTGCCAGCAGCACGGGACCGCGAACGAACACTGAAGCTTTCTTT.

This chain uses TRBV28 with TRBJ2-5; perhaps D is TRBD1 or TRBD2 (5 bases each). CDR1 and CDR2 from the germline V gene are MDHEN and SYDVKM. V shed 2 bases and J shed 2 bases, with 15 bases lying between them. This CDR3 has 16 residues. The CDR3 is CASSLLGTTSQETQYF. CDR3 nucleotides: TGTGCCAGCAGTTTACTGGGGACCACTTCGCAAGAGACCCAGTACTTC.

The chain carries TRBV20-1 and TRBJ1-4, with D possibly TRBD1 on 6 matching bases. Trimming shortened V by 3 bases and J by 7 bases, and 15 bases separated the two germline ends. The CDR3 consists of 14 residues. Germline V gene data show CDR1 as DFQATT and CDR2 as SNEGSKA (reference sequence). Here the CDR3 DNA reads TGCAGTGCTAGGACGGCAGGGGAGGTTGAAAAACTGTTTTTT. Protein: CSARTAGEVEKLFF.

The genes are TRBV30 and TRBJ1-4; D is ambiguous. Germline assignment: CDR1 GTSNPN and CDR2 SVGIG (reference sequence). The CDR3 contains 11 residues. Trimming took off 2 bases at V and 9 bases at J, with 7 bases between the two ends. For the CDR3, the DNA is TGTGCCTGGAGTTCCGAGAAAAAACTGTTTTTT. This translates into CAWSSEKKLFF.

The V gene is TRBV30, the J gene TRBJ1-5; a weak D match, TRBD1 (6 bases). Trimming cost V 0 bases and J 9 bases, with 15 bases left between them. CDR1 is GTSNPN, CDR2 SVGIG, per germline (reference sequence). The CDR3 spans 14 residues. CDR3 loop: CAWSVRGPKSPQHF. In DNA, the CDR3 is TGTGCCTGGAGTGTACGGGGGCCCAAATCGCCCCAGCATTTT.

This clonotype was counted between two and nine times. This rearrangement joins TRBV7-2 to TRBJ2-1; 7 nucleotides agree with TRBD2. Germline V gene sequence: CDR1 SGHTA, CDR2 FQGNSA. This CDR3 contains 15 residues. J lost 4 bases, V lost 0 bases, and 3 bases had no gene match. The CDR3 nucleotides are TGTGCCAGCAGCTTAGCAGCGGGAACATACAATGAGCAGTTCTTC. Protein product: CASSLAAGTYNEQFF.

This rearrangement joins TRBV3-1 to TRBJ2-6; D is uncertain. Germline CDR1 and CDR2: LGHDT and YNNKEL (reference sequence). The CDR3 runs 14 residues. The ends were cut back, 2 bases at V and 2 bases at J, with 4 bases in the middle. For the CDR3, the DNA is TGTGCCAGCAGCCAACAAGCTGGGGCCAACGTCCTGACTTTC. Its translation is CASSQQAGANVLTF. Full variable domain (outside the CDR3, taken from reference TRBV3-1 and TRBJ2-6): DTAVSQTPKYLVTQMGNDKSIKCEQNLGHDTMYWYKQDSKKFLKIMFSYNNKELIINETVPNRFSPKSPDKAHLNLHINSLELGDSAVYFCASSQQAGANVLTFGAGSRLTVL.

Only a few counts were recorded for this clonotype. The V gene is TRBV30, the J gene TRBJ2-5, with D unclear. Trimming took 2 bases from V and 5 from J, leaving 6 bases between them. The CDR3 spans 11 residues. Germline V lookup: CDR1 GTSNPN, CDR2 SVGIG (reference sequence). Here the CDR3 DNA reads TGTGCCTGGAGTCCCCGGGAGACCCAGTACTTC. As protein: CAWSPRETQYF. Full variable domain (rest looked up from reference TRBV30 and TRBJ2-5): SQTIHQWPATLVQPVGSPLSLECTVEGTSNPNLYWYRQAAGRGLQLLFYSVGIGQISSEVPQNLSASRPQDRQFILSSKKLLLSDSGFYLCAWSPRETQYFGPGTRLLVL.

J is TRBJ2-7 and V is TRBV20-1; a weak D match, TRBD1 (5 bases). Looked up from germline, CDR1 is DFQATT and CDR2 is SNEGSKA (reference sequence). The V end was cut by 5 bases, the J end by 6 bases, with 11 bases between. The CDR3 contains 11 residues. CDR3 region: CSAPSRGEQYF. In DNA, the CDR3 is TGCAGTGCTCCTTCTAGGGGCGAGCAGTACTTC.

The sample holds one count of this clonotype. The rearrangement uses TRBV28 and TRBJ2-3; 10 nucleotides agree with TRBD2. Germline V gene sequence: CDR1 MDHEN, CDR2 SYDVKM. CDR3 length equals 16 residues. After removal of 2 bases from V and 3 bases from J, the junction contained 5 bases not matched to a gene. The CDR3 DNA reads TGTGCCAGCAGTTTAAGGCTAGCGGGAGCAACAGATACGCAGTATTTT. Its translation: CASSLRLAGATDTQYF.

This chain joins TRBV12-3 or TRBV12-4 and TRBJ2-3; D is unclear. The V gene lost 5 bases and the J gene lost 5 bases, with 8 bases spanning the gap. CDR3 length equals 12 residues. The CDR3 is CASSLTGDTQYF. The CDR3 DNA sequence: TGTGCCAGCAGTCTGACTGGAGATACGCAGTATTTT.

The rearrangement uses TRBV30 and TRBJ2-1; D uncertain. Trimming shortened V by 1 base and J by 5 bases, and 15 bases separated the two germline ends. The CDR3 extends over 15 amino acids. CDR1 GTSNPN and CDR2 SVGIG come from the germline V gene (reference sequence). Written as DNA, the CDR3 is TGTGCCTGGAGTGGCCCCCCGGCGTTGAACAATGAGCAGTTCTTC. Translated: CAWSGPPALNNEQFF.

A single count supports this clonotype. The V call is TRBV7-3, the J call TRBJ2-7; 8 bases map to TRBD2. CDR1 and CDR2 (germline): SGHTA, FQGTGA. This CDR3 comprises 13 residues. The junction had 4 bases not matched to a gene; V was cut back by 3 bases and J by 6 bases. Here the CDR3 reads CASSLRGAGEQYF. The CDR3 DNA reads TGTGCCAGCAGCTTGCGGGGGGCCGGCGAGCAGTACTTC.

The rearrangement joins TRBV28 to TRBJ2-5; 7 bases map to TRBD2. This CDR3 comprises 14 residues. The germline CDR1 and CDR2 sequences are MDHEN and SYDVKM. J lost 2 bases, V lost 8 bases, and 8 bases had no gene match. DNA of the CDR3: TGTGCCAGCTGTAGTAGCGGGTTACAAGAGACCCAGTACTTC. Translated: CASCSSGLQETQYF.

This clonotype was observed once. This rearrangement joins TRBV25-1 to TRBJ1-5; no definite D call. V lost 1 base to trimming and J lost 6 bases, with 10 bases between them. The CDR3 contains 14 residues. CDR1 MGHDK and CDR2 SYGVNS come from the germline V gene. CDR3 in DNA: TGTGCCAGCAGTGAATCGGAGGATAGTCAGCCCCAGCATTTT. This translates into CASSESEDSQPQHF.

CDR3 coding DNA: TGCACCACGTTAGAAGGGACTAGCGGGAGCCTGGGCAATGAGCAGTTCTTC. It codes for CTTLEGTSGSLGNEQFF. The chain recombines TRBV20-1 with TRBJ2-1; 14 bases match TRBD2. This CDR3 spans 17 amino acids. Germline CDR1 DFQATT, CDR2 SNEGSKA (reference sequence).

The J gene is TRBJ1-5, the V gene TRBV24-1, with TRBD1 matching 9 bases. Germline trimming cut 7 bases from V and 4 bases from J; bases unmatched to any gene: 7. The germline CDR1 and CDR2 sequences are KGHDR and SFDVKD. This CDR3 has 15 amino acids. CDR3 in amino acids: CATSDRGIGNQPQHF. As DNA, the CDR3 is TGTGCCACCAGCGACAGGGGGATTGGGAATCAGCCCCAGCATTTT.

The CDR3 region is CASSYQQHMNTEAFF. CDR3 nucleotides: TGTGCCAGCAGTTACCAACAGCACATGAACACTGAAGCTTTCTTT. V and J are TRBV6-6 and TRBJ1-1; D is uncertain. CDR1 MNHNY and CDR2 SVGAGI come from the germline V gene (reference sequence). Trimming took 2 bases from V and 0 from J, leaving 10 bases between them. The CDR3 extends over 15 amino acids.

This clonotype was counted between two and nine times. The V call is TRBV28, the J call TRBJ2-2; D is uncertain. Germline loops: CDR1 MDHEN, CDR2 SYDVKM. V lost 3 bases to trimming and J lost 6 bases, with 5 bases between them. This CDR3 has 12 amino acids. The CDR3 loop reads CASSLSAGELFF. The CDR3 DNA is TGTGCCAGCAGTTTGAGTGCCGGGGAGCTGTTTTTT.

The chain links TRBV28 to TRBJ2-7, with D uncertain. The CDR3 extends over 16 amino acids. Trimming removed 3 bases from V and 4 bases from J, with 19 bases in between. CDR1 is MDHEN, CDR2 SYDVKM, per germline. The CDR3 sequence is CASSFSRAEITYEQYF. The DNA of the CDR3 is TGTGCCAGCAGTTTTAGCCGAGCAGAGATAACATACGAGCAGTACTTC.

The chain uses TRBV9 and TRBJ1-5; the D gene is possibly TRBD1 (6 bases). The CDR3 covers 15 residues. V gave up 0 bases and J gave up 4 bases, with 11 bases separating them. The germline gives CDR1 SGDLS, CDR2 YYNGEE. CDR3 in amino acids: CASSVDARGNQPQHF. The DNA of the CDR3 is TGTGCCAGCAGCGTAGATGCCAGGGGAAATCAGCCCCAGCATTTT.